This entry lists 4 T cell receptor beta chains sequenced from one sample in a study of shared clonotypes between healthy human individuals. TCRdb's table, derived via immunoSEQ multiplex PCR, lists solely in-frame clones and lacks some. The data hold around 690,000 clones, with around 91% observed a single time. The specimen was memory CD8+ T cells from PBMCs. As for subset: CD45RO+ cells pooled with CCR7-negative TemRA cells. These receptors were obtained from a man aged 18 to 35 in good health. Some clones in this sample may be carry-over from other donors' samples.

The chain combines TRBV7-9 with TRBJ2-1, with TRBD2 identical over 7 bases. The length of the CDR3 is 17 residues. V lost 4 bases, J lost 0 bases, and 9 bases stayed unmatched. In germline, CDR1 is SEHNR, CDR2 FQNEAQ (reference sequence). The CDR3: CASSSPGGAYSYNEQFF. CDR3 nucleotide sequence: TGTGCCAGCAGCTCCCCGGGGGGTGCTTACTCCTACAATGAGCAGTTCTTC.

The chain carries TRBV7-9 and TRBJ2-3; D not resolved. CDR1 SEHNR and CDR2 FQNEAQ come from the germline V gene (reference sequence). The V end lost 8 bases, the J end lost 4 bases, and 7 bases lay between the germline ends. There are 11 residues in the CDR3. This chain's CDR3 is CASQDSDTQYF. CDR3 sequence (DNA): TGTGCCAGCCAGGATTCAGATACGCAGTATTTT.

The chain uses TRBV7-9 and TRBJ2-2, with 9 bases aligning to TRBD2. CDR3 length equals 18 residues. Losses at the gene ends were 1 base for V and 3 bases for J; bases not matched to a gene: 9. CDR1 is SEHNR, CDR2 FQNEAQ, per germline (reference sequence). The CDR3 loop reads CASSLGILAGLYTGELFF. CDR3 bases: TGTGCCAGCAGCTTAGGTATCCTAGCGGGACTCTACACCGGGGAGCTGTTTTTT.

The CDR3 loop reads CAISERDSLLNQPQHF. The CDR3 DNA sequence: TGTGCCATCAGTGAACGGGACAGCCTCCTAAATCAGCCCCAGCATTTT. The chain combines TRBV10-3 with TRBJ1-5; 7 nucleotides line up with TRBD1. The ends lost 3 bases at V and 4 bases at J; junction bases unmatched: 9. CDR1 and CDR2 from the germline V gene are ENHRY and SYGVKD. This CDR3 is built from 16 residues.